This is a list of T cell receptor beta chains from one sample in a study of blood T cell repertoires in COVID-19. Profiling relied on immunoSEQ multiplex PCR, and the TCRdb table lists in-frame clones only, not all of them. Here the sample spans approximately 65,000 clones, about 90% being singletons. The material sequenced was peripheral blood. The receptors originated from a man aged 50 to 59 with COVID-19, enrolled during active disease. CDR3s leave out the opening cysteine and the closing phenylalanine or tryptophan. Each record gives: D gene, J gene, V gene, CDR3 protein. A D gene is named only where the DNA matches it firmly.

d_gene: TRBD1; j_gene: TRBJ1-6; v_gene: TRBV11-2; CDR3aa: ASSLGDRGISPLH
d_gene: .; j_gene: TRBJ1-2; v_gene: TRBV12-3/TRBV12-4; CDR3aa: ASRAVGGGYT
d_gene: TRBD1; j_gene: TRBJ2-1; v_gene: TRBV5-5; CDR3aa: ASSGMTGVIGNEQF
d_gene: .; j_gene: TRBJ1-1; v_gene: TRBV10-3; CDR3aa: AISGLRGTNTEAF
d_gene: TRBD2; j_gene: TRBJ2-7; v_gene: TRBV5-1; CDR3aa: ASSVNEGGGYYEQY
d_gene: TRBD2; j_gene: TRBJ2-1; v_gene: TRBV18; CDR3aa: ASSPPAGAPYNEQF
d_gene: TRBD1; j_gene: TRBJ1-2; v_gene: TRBV5-5; CDR3aa: ASSWTGGVRNYGYT
d_gene: .; j_gene: TRBJ1-5; v_gene: TRBV19; CDR3aa: ASSIGHGGYSNQPQH
d_gene: .; j_gene: TRBJ1-2; v_gene: TRBV5-3; CDR3aa: ARSLAFRGSYGYT
d_gene: .; j_gene: TRBJ1-2; v_gene: TRBV21-1; CDR3aa: ASSKGPSSQGIDYGYT
d_gene: TRBD1; j_gene: TRBJ2-2; v_gene: TRBV7-9; CDR3aa: ASSPGQGATGELF
d_gene: .; j_gene: TRBJ2-1; v_gene: TRBV19; CDR3aa: ASRNLIRGEGSYNEQF
d_gene: .; j_gene: TRBJ2-5; v_gene: TRBV2; CDR3aa: ASSLSRYQETQY
d_gene: .; j_gene: TRBJ2-7; v_gene: TRBV18; CDR3aa: ASSPRSYSYEQY
d_gene: .; j_gene: TRBJ2-1; v_gene: TRBV7-9; CDR3aa: ASSQTGDSRDEQF
d_gene: .; j_gene: TRBJ2-3; v_gene: TRBV27; CDR3aa: ASSLGATADTQY
d_gene: .; j_gene: TRBJ2-5; v_gene: TRBV6-6; CDR3aa: ASSYEGGETQY
d_gene: TRBD2; j_gene: TRBJ2-4; v_gene: TRBV9; CDR3aa: ASSVISSAGEDIQY
d_gene: .; j_gene: TRBJ2-2; v_gene: TRBV2; CDR3aa: ASRPNRVLTGELF
d_gene: TRBD1; j_gene: TRBJ1-2; v_gene: TRBV4-1; CDR3aa: ASSPRTGGFRGGYT
d_gene: .; j_gene: TRBJ1-1; v_gene: TRBV5-4; CDR3aa: ASNYDPTGNTEAF
d_gene: TRBD2; j_gene: TRBJ2-3; v_gene: TRBV3-1/TRBV3-2; CDR3aa: ASSQDLAGTDTQY
d_gene: TRBD1; j_gene: TRBJ1-5; v_gene: TRBV6-6; CDR3aa: ASSPDRDSNQPQH
d_gene: TRBD1; j_gene: TRBJ1-1; v_gene: TRBV7-9; CDR3aa: ASSYGQGYTEAF
d_gene: .; j_gene: TRBJ2-1; v_gene: TRBV7-9; CDR3aa: ASSLIRGPYNEQF
d_gene: .; j_gene: TRBJ2-7; v_gene: TRBV2; CDR3aa: ASSEDGYGEQY
d_gene: .; j_gene: TRBJ2-7; v_gene: TRBV20-1; CDR3aa: SASRGSDSYEQY
d_gene: TRBD2; j_gene: TRBJ2-7; v_gene: TRBV7-9; CDR3aa: ASSLGGVFDEQY
d_gene: .; j_gene: TRBJ2-5; v_gene: TRBV4-3; CDR3aa: ASSQDYQVETQY
d_gene: .; j_gene: TRBJ1-2; v_gene: TRBV19; CDR3aa: ASSMIPGFGYT
d_gene: .; j_gene: TRBJ2-7; v_gene: TRBV15; CDR3aa: ATSMPSDSPYEQY
d_gene: TRBD2; j_gene: TRBJ2-3; v_gene: TRBV12-3/TRBV12-4; CDR3aa: ASSSARTSGRI
d_gene: .; j_gene: TRBJ1-6; v_gene: TRBV19; CDR3aa: ASSLVQGNSPLH
d_gene: .; j_gene: TRBJ1-2; v_gene: TRBV19; CDR3aa: ASSMVRRSYGYT
d_gene: TRBD1; j_gene: TRBJ1-1; v_gene: TRBV7-9; CDR3aa: ASSLEGITGGSEAF
d_gene: TRBD1; j_gene: TRBJ1-1; v_gene: TRBV19; CDR3aa: ASTRTGSTEAF
d_gene: TRBD2; j_gene: TRBJ2-3; v_gene: TRBV19; CDR3aa: ASSAIPSGSTDTQY
d_gene: .; j_gene: TRBJ2-3; v_gene: TRBV7-9; CDR3aa: ASSIPMYTQY
d_gene: .; j_gene: TRBJ2-1; v_gene: TRBV19; CDR3aa: ASSIRGTATSEQF
d_gene: TRBD1; j_gene: TRBJ1-1; v_gene: TRBV7-2; CDR3aa: ASSLNRGPTEAF
d_gene: TRBD1; j_gene: TRBJ2-7; v_gene: TRBV6-5; CDR3aa: ASTGQGTYEQY
d_gene: .; j_gene: TRBJ2-2; v_gene: TRBV5-1; CDR3aa: ASSWGTSRGGELF
d_gene: .; j_gene: TRBJ2-7; v_gene: TRBV3-1/TRBV3-2; CDR3aa: ASSYTGPYEQY
d_gene: .; j_gene: TRBJ1-3; v_gene: TRBV30; CDR3aa: AWRVGGPGNTIY
d_gene: TRBD1; j_gene: TRBJ1-1; v_gene: TRBV4-1; CDR3aa: ASSQPTRGRTEAF
d_gene: .; j_gene: TRBJ2-1; v_gene: TRBV30; CDR3aa: AWSTRGSPYNEQF
d_gene: .; j_gene: TRBJ2-2; v_gene: TRBV19; CDR3aa: ASRGSANTGELF
d_gene: TRBD2; j_gene: TRBJ2-2; v_gene: TRBV7-9; CDR3aa: ASSVGLAGESNTGELF
d_gene: TRBD2; j_gene: TRBJ2-5; v_gene: TRBV29-1; CDR3aa: SVDPGPSGHRSETQY